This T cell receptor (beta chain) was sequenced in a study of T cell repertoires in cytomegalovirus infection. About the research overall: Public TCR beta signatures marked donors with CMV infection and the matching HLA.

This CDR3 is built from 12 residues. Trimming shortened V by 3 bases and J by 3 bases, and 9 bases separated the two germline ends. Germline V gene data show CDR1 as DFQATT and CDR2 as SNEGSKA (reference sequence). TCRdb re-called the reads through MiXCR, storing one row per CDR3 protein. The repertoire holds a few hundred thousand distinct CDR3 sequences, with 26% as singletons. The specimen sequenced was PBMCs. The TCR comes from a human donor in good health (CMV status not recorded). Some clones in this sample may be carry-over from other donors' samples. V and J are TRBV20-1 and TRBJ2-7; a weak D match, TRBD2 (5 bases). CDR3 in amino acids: CSARVSDYEQYF. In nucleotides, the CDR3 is TGCAGTGCTAGGGTTAGCGACTACGAGCAGTACTTC.